The source of this T cell receptor (beta chain) is a study of CD8 T cells in ankylosing spondylitis (dated by TCRdb to about 2017). At the level of the whole study: The study profiled T cell receptor beta repertoires in healthy donors and ankylosing spondylitis patients to find disease-linked TCR variants. The full study cohort was made up of 25 ankylosing spondylitis patients and 108 healthy donors. Peripheral blood was sampled, and synovial fluid was also collected from ankylosing spondylitis patients.

This clonotype was found a few times. Its specific antigen is unknown. It has no much larger one-base neighbor in the sample; base qualities were not kept. Results the study describes overall, beyond this receptor: A TCR beta motif of 7 or 8 highly homologous amino acid variants appeared characteristic of blood from ankylosing spondylitis patients. The disease-linked clones were reported as significantly enriched in matched synovial fluid samples from ankylosing spondylitis patients. Some motif variants had previously been reported in the synovial fluid and blood of reactive arthritis patients, which suggests shared mechanisms of disease initiation. A CD8+ phenotype was shown by the disease-linked clones, which were found at relatively low frequencies in peripheral blood.

The sequencer listed for this sample is Illumina HiSeq 2500. TCR beta libraries were prepared by quantitative 5'-RACE with molecular barcodes. The study's own analysis went as follows. Disease-linked TCR variants were identified with a new computational method built on a probabilistic model of VDJ rearrangement. TCRdb reanalyzed the raw reads on its own, using fastp at Q25 for trimming and MiXCR for clone calling, and kept in-frame beta chains. Each entry merges the rows of one CDR3 protein and shows their most common DNA and genes. The V and J calls were not made by the authors but by TCRdb's processing. The sample has roughly 150,000 distinct CDR3 sequences on record, roughly 31% of them singletons. The top ten clonotypes cover around 6% of the sample. Synovial fluid samples and blood samples obtained from the same ankylosing spondylitis patients were matched. The sequencing sample was made of synovial fluid, either unsorted or a sorted T cell fraction (not recorded which). This receptor was taken from a male donor with ankylosing spondylitis.

The nucleotide sequence is TGCAGTGCTAGTGGGGCGGGAGGGCCGACCTACGAGCAGTACTTC. This sequence encodes CSASGAGGPTYEQYF. This chain joins TRBV20-1 to TRBJ2-7; a stretch of 9 junction bases matches TRBD2. The germline V gene (reference sequence) supplies CDR1 DFQATT and CDR2 SNEGSKA. Taken from cysteine to phenylalanine, the CDR3 has 15 residues. The read is trimmed to its CDR3 DNA, 45 bases read in frame from base 1. Trimming leaves V shorter by 3 bases and J shorter by 2 bases, with the junction holding 8 bases beyond the gene matches.